The TCR beta chain described here comes from a study of cytomegalovirus exposure and HLA in healthy donors. Whole-study context: The 110 or so validation repertoires used the same platform as the 666 first-cohort repertoires, a later analysis reported.

Broader study findings: Three chains linked to CMV were shown in vitro to be specific for CMV antigens. Overall, some 160 TCR beta chains were annotated as cytomegalovirus-associated.

Sequenced by immunoSEQ multiplex PCR; TCRdb stores in-frame clones only, minus some. The sample shows 220,000 or so clones, roughly 84% of them seen only once. As regards this clone: Its antigen remains unknown.

The CDR3 runs to 21 residues. With V trimmed by 2 bases and J by 1 base, 21 bases remained unmatched. The germline CDR1 and CDR2 sequences are SGHVS and FQNEAQ. The sequencing input was PBMCs. The TCR sequence derives from a woman aged 30 to 39 in good health and CMV-seropositive. The rearrangement links TRBV7-8 to TRBJ2-7, with 9 bases identical to TRBD1. The CDR3 nucleotides are TGTGCCAGCAGCTTACGGAGTGTGGCCCGAGGACAGGGGAGAAGATCCTACGAGCAGTACTTC. It yields the protein CASSLRSVARGQGRRSYEQYF.